This T cell receptor (beta chain) was captured by sequencing in a study of beta chain features in type 1 diabetes. Whole-study context: Healthy donors resembled patients in age, gender and cell yields.

This clone was detected only a few times. TCRB transcripts that were expressed got sequenced, as all of the isolated RNA had been reverse transcribed. Here immunoSEQ multiplex PCR was the method, and the copy in TCRdb shows in-frame clones only, minus some. Seen here are about 180,000 clones, around 13% observed once, and the top ten hold 0.62%. Germline-derived CDR1 and CDR2 are SGHTA and FQGNSA. The V segment lost 5 bases and the J segment 4 bases; nucleotides outside the gene matches: 3. The CDR3 covers 13 residues. The origin of this receptor is a woman aged 18-29 years in good health. The specimen sequenced was central memory CD4+ T cells from blood. V usage is TRBV7-2 and J usage is TRBJ1-2; 8 bases align to TRBD1. The CDR3 is CASSRGQGYGYTF. As DNA, the CDR3 is TGTGCCAGCAGCCGCGGACAGGGCTATGGCTACACCTTC.